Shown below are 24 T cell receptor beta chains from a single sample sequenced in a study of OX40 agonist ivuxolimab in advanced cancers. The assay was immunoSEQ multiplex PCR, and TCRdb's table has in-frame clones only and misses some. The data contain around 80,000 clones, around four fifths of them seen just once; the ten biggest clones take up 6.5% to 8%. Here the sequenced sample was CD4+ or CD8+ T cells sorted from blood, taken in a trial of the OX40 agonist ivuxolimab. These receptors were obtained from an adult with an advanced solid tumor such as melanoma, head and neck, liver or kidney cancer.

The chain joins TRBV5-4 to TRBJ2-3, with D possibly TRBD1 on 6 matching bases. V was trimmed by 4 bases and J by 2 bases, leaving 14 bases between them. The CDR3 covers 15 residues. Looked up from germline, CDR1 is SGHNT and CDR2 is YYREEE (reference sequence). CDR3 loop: CASSTSEGVTDTQYF. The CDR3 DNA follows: TGTGCCAGCAGCACCAGCGAGGGGGTCACAGATACGCAGTATTTT.

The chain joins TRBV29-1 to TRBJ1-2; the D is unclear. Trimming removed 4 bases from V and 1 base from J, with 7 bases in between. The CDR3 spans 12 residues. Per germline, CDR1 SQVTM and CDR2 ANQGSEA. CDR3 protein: CSVVSSNYGYTF. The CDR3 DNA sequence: TGCAGCGTTGTTTCGAGTAACTATGGCTACACCTTC.

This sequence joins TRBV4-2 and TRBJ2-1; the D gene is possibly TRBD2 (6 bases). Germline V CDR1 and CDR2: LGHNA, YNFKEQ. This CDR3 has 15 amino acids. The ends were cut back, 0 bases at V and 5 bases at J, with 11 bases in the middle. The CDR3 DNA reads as TGTGCCAGCAGCCAAGAAGTAACTAGCAACAATGAGCAGTTCTTC. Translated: CASSQEVTSNNEQFF.

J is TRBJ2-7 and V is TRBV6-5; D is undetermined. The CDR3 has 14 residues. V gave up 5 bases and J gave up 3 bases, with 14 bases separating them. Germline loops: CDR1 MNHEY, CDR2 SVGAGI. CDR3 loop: CASSPTTGNYEQYV. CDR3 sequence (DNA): TGTGCCAGCAGTCCAACTACGGGTAACTACGAGCAGTACGTC.

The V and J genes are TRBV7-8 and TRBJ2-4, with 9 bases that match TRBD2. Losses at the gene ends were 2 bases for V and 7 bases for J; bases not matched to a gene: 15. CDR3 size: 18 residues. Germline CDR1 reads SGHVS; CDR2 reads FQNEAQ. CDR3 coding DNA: TGTGCCAGCAGCTTATTTGGGGCGGGAGGGCCAGTTAATAACATTCAGTACTTC. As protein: CASSLFGAGGPVNNIQYF.

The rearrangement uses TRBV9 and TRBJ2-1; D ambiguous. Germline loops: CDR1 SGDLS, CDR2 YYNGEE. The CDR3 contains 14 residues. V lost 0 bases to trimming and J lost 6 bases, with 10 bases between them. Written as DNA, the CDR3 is TGTGCCAGCAGCGTAGCCGGGCGGCCCAATGAGCAGTTCTTC. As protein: CASSVAGRPNEQFF.

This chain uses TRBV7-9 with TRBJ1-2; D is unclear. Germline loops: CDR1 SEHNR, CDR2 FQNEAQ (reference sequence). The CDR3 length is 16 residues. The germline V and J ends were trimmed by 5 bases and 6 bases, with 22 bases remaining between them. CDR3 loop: CASSPTKGRVGNGYTF. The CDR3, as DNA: TGTGCCAGCAGCCCTACAAAGGGTAGGGTGGGTAATGGCTACACCTTC. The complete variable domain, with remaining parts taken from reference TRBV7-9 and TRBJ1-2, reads DTGVSQNPRHKITKRGQNVTFRCDPISEHNRLYWYRQTLGQGPEFLTYFQNEAQLEKSRLLSDRFSAERPKGSFSTLEIQRTEQGDSAMYLCASSPTKGRVGNGYTFGSGTRLTVV.

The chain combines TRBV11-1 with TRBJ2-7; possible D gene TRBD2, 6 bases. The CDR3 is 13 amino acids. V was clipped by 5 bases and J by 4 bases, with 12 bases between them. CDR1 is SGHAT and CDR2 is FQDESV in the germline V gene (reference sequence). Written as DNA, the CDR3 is TGTGCCAGCAGCCTGGGGGGTATGTACGAGCAGTACGTC. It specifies CASSLGGMYEQYV.

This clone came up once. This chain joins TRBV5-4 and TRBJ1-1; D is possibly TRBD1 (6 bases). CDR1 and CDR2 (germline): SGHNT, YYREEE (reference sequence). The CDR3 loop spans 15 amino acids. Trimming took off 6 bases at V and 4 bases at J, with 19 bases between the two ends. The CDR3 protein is CASTPAGAGATEAFF. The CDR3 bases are TGTGCCAGCACCCCCGCGGGCGCGGGGGCCACTGAAGCTTTCTTT.

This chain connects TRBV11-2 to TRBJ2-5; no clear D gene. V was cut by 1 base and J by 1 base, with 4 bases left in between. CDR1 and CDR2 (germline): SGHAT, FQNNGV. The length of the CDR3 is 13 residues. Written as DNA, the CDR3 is TGTGCCAGCAGCTTAGGAATCCAAGAGACCCAGTACTTC. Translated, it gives CASSLGIQETQYF.

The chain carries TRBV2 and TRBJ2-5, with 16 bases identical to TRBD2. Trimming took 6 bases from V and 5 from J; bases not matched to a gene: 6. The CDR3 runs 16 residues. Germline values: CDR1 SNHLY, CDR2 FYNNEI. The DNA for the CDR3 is TGTGCCAGCAGACTCGGGACTAGCGGGAGGGCGGAGACCCAGTACTTC. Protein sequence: CASRLGTSGRAETQYF. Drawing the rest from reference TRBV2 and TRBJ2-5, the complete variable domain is EPEVTQTPSHQVTQMGQEVILRCVPISNHLYFYWYRQILGQKVEFLVSFYNNEISEKSEIFDDQFSVERPDGSNFTLKIRSTKLEDSAMYFCASRLGTSGRAETQYFGPGTRLLVL.

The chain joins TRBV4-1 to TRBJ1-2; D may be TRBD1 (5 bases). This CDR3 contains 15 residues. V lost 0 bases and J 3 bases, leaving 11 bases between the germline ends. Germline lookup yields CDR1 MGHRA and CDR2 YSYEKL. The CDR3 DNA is TGCGCCAGCAGCCAAGAAGAAGACAGATACTATGGCTACACCTTC. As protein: CASSQEEDRYYGYTF.

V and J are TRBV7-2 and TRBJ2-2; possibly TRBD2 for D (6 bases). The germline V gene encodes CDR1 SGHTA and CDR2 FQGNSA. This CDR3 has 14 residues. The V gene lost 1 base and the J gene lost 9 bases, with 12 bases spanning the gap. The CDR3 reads CASSLGGNARELFF. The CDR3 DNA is TGTGCCAGCAGCTTAGGCGGGAATGCACGGGAGCTGTTTTTT.

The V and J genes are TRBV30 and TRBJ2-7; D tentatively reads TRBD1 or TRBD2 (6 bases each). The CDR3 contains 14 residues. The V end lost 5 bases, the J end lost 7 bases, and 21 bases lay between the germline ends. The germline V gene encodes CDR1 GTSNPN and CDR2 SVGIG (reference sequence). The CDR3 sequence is CAWSGAAILREQYF. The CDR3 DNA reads TGTGCCTGGTCGGGGGCCGCGATCCTTCGGGAGCAGTACTTC.

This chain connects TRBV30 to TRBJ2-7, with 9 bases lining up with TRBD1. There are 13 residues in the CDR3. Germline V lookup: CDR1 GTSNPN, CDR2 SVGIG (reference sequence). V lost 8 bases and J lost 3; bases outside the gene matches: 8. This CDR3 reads CAIKGDRDYEQYF. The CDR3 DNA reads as TGTGCCATAAAAGGGGACAGGGACTACGAGCAGTACTTC.

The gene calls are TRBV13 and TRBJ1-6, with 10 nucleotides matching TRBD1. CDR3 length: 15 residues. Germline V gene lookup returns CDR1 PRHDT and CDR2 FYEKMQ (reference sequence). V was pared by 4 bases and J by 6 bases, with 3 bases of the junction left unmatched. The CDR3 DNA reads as TGTGCCAGCAGCTCCCGGGACAGGGGTAATTCACCCCTCCACTTT. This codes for CASSSRDRGNSPLHF.

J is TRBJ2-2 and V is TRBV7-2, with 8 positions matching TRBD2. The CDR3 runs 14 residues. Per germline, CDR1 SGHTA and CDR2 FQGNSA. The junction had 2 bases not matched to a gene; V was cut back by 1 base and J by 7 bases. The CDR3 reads CASSLVREGGELFF. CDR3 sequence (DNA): TGTGCCAGCAGCTTAGTTCGGGAGGGCGGGGAGCTGTTTTTT.

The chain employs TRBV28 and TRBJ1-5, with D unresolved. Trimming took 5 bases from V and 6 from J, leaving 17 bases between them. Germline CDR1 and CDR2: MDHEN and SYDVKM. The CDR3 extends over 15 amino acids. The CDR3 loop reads CASSAGRADRQPQHF. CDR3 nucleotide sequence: TGTGCCAGCAGTGCCGGAAGGGCAGATCGTCAGCCCCAGCATTTT.

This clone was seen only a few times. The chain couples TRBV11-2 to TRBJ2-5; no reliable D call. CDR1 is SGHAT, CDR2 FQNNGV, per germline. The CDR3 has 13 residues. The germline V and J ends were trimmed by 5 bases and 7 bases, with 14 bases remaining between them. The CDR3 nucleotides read TGTGCCAGCAGCCAGTCGAAGGTGGCGACCCAGTACTTC. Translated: CASSQSKVATQYF. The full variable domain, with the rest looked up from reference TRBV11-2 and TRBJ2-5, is EAGVAQSPRYKIIEKRQSVAFWCNPISGHATLYWYQQILGQGPKLLIQFQNNGVVDDSQLPKDRFSAERLKGVDSTLKIQPAKLEDSAVYLCASSQSKVATQYFGPGTRLLVL.

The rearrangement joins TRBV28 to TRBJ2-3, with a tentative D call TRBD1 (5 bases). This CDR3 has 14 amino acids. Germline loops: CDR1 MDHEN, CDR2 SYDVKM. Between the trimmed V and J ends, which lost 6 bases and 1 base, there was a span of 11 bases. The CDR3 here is CASSKGSGTDTQYF. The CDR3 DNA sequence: TGTGCCAGCAGCAAGGGGTCGGGCACAGATACGCAGTATTTT. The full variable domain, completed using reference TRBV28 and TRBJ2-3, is DVKVTQSSRYLVKRTGEKVFLECVQDMDHENMFWYRQDPGLGLRLIYFSYDVKMKEKGDIPEGYSVSREKKERFSLILESASTNQTSMYLCASSKGSGTDTQYFGPGTRLTVL.

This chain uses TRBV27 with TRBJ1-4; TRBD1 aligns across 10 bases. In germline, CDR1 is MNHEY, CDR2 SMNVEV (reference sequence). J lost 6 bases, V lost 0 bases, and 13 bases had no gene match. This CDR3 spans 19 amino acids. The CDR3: CASSLSGQGIVGYDEKLFF. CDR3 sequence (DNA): TGTGCCAGCAGTTTATCGGGACAGGGGATTGTGGGCTATGATGAAAAACTGTTTTTT.

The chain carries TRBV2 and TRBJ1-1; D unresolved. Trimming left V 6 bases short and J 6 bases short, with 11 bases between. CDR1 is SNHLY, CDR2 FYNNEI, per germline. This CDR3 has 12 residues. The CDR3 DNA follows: TGTGCCAGCAGGGGTGGGCCGGCTGAAGCTTTCTTT. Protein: CASRGGPAEAFF.

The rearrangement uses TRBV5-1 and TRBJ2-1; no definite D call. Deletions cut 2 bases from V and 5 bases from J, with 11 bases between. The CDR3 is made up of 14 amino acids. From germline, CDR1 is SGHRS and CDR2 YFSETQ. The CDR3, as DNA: TGCGCCAGCAGCTTCCTGACACATGACAATGAGCAGTTCTTC. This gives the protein CASSFLTHDNEQFF.

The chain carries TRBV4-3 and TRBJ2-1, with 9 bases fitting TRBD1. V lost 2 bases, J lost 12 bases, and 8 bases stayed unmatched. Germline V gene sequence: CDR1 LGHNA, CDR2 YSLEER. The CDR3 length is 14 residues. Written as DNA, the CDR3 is TGCGCCAGCAGCCAAACCCCCGGGACAGGGAGGCAGTTCTTC. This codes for CASSQTPGTGRQFF.